There are a few counts of the clone carrying this TCR beta chain. The time point here: 2015-2016 season, pre-vaccination. In germline, CDR1 is MNHNS, CDR2 SASEGT. This CDR3 is built from 15 residues. V was cut by 0 bases and J by 2 bases, with 10 bases left in between. This sample was included in a study of follicular helper T cells after annual influenza vaccination. Generated by immunoSEQ multiplex PCR, the TCRdb table keeps only in-frame clones and is missing some. The sample records thousands of clones, 75% to 90% being singletons. Sequences were derived from CXCR5- memory CD4+ T cells sorted from blood, sampled on the day of influenza vaccination. This TCR was sampled from an adult who received the influenza vaccine. The chain links TRBV6-1 to TRBJ1-2; tentative D call: TRBD1 (5 bases). This chain's CDR3 is CASSEAIRQNYGYTF. The CDR3 DNA sequence: TGTGCCAGCAGTGAAGCGATCCGACAGAACTATGGCTACACCTTC.